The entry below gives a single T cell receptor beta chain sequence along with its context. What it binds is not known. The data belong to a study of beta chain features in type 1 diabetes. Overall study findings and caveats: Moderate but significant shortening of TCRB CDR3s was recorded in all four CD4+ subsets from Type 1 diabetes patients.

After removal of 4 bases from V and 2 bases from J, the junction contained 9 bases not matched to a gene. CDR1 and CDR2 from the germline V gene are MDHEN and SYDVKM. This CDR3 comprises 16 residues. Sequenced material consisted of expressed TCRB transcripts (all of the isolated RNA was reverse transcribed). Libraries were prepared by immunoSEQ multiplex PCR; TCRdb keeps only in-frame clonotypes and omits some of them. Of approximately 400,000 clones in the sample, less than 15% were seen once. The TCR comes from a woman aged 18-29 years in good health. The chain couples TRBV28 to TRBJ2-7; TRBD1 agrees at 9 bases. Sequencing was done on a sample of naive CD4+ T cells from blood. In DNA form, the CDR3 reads TGTGCCAGCAGTTCCCCCGGGACAGGGTTACCCTACGAGCAGTACTTC. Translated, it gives CASSSPGTGLPYEQYF. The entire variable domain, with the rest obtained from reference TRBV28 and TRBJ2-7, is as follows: DVKVTQSSRYLVKRTGEKVFLECVQDMDHENMFWYRQDPGLGLRLIYFSYDVKMKEKGDIPEGYSVSREKKERFSLILESASTNQTSMYLCASSSPGTGLPYEQYFGPGTRLTVT.